This TCR beta chain originates from a study of blood T cell repertoires in COVID-19. The overall study: The United States, Italy and Spain were the sources of the acute and convalescent COVID-19 samples. Sources were T cells, B-cell-depleted T cells, or PBMCs; the material itself was cDNA or gDNA.

In the authors' methods: By means of reference gene primer amplification, nucleated cell counts were estimated. Sequencing used immunoSEQ multiplex PCR; TCRdb keeps in-frame clones, though not all of them. V and J calls plus clone size are reproduced from that table; the DNA served to infer D and trimming. The table includes some 97,000 clones, roughly 85% detected once. The CDR3 runs to 14 residues. Looked up from germline, CDR1 is MRHNA and CDR2 is SNTAGT. V lost 4 bases, J lost 2 bases, and 10 bases lay in between. The TCR comes from an older woman with acute or convalescent COVID-19. Sequenced sample: peripheral blood. This chain uses TRBV6-4 with TRBJ2-3; D call uncertain. CDR3 region: CASSVEYPTDTQYF. The CDR3 nucleotides read TGTGCCAGCAGTGTTGAGTATCCCACAGATACGCAGTATTTT.